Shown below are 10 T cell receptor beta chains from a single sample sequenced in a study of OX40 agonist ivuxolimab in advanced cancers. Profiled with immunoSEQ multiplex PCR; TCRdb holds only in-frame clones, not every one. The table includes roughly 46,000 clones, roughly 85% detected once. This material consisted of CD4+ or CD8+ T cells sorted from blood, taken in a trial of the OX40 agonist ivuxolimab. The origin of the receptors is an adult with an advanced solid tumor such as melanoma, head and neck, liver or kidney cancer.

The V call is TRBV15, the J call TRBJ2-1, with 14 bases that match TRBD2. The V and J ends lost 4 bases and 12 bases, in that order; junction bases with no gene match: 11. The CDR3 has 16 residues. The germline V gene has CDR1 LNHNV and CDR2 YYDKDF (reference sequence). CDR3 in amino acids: CATSTYGTSGSYRQFF. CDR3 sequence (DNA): TGTGCCACCAGCACCTATGGGACTAGCGGGAGTTATAGGCAGTTCTTC.

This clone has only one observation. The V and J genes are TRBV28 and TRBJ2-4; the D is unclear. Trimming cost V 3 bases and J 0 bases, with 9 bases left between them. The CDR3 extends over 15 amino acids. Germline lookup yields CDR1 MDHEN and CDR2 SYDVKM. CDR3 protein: CASSFDPEAKNIQYF. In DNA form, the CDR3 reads TGTGCCAGCAGTTTTGACCCAGAAGCCAAAAACATTCAGTACTTC. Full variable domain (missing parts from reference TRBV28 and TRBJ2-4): DVKVTQSSRYLVKRTGEKVFLECVQDMDHENMFWYRQDPGLGLRLIYFSYDVKMKEKGDIPEGYSVSREKKERFSLILESASTNQTSMYLCASSFDPEAKNIQYFGAGTRLSVL.

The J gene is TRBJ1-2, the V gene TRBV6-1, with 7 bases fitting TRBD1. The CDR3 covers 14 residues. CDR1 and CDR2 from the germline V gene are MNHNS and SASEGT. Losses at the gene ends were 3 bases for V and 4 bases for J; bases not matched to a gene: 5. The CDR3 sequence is CASSDRTGSYGYTF. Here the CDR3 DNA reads TGTGCCAGCAGTGACAGGACAGGATCCTATGGCTACACCTTC.

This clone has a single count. DNA of the CDR3: TGTGCCAGTAGTTTAGGAAGCGGGCCGAGCTCCTACGAGCAGTACTTC. This translates into CASSLGSGPSSYEQYF. V is TRBV19 and J is TRBJ2-7, with D perhaps matching TRBD2 (6 bases). Germline CDR1 LNHDA, CDR2 SQIVND (reference sequence). This CDR3 region has 16 residues. The V and J ends lost 5 bases and 0 bases respectively, with 17 bases between them. The variable domain in full, with the rest retrieved from reference TRBV19 and TRBJ2-7, is DGGITQSPKYLFRKEGQNVTLSCEQNLNHDAMYWYRQDPGQGLRLIYYSQIVNDFQKGDIAEGYSVSREKKESFPLTVTSAQKNPTAFYLCASSLGSGPSSYEQYFGPGTRLTVT.

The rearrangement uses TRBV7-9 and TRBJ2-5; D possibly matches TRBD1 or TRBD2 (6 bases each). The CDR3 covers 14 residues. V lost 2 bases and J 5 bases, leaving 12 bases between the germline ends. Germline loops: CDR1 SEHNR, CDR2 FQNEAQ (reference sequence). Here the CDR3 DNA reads TGTGCCAGCAGCTTAAACGGGGGCTCGGAGACCCAGTACTTC. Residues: CASSLNGGSETQYF.

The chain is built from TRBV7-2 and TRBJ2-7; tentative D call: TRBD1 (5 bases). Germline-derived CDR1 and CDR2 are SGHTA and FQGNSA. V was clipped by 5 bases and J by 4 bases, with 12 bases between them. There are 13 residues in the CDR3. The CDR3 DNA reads TGTGCCAGCAGCATCGGACACAAGTACGAGCAGTACTTC. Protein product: CASSIGHKYEQYF.

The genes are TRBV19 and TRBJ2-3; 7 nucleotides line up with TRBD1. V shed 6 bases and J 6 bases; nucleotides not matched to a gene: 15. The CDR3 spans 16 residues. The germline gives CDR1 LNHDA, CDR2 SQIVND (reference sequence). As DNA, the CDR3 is TGTGCCAGTAGCCTTGAAGGGACAGCCCCCTGGGATACGCAGTATTTT. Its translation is CASSLEGTAPWDTQYF.

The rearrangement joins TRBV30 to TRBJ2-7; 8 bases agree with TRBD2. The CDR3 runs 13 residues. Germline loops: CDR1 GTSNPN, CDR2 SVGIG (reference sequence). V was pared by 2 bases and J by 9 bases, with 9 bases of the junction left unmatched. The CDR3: CAWSRASGSWQYF. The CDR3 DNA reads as TGTGCCTGGAGTAGGGCTAGCGGGTCCTGGCAGTACTTC.

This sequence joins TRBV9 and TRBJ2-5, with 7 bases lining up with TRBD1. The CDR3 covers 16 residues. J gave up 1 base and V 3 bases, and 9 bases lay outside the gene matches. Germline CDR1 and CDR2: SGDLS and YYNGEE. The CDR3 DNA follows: TGTGCCAGCAGCGCCCATAGGACAGGCCGCCAAGAGACCCAGTACTTC. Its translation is CASSAHRTGRQETQYF.

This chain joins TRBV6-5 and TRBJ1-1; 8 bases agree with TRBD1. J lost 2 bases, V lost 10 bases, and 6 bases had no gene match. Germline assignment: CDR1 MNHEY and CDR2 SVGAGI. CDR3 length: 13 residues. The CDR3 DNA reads TGTGCCACGATCGGACAGGGTAACACTGAAGCTTTCTTT. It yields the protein CATIGQGNTEAFF.